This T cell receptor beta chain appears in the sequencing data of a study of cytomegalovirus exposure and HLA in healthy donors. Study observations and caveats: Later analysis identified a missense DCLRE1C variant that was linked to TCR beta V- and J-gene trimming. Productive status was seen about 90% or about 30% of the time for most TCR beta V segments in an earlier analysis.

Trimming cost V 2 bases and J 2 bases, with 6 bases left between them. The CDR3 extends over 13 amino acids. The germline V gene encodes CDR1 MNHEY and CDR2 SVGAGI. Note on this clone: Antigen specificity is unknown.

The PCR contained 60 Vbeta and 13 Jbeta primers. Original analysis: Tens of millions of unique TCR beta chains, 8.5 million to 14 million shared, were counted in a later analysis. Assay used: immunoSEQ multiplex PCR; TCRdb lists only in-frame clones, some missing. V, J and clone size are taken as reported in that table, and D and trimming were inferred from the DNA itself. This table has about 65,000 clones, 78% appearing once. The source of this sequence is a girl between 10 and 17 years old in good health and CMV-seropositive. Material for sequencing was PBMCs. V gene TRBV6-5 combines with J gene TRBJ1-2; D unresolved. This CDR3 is CASSYRQNYGYTF. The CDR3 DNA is TGTGCCAGCAGTTACCGCCAGAACTATGGCTACACCTTC.